This T cell receptor (beta chain) appears in the sequencing data of a study of cytomegalovirus exposure and HLA in healthy donors. Study-level findings and limits: In a later analysis, TCR beta V- and J-gene trimming was associated with a missense DCLRE1C variant.

PCR involved 60 Vbeta and 13 Jbeta primers. Data came from immunoSEQ multiplex PCR; TCRdb stores just in-frame clones and leaves some out. The repertoire holds around 74,000 clones, with about 80% as singletons. The V gene's germline CDR1 is MGHRA and CDR2 YSYEKL. There are 17 residues in the CDR3. Deletions cut 3 bases from V and 4 bases from J, with 21 bases between. Though nominally healthy at sampling, donors likely had unrecorded immune exposures. In this sample, this clone turned up a few times. The antigen is not known. This chain connects TRBV4-1 to TRBJ1-1, with no clear D. Sequencing was done on a sample of PBMCs. The receptor was derived from a man in his thirties or forties in good health and CMV-seronegative. The CDR3 DNA sequence: TGCGCCAGCAGCCAGCTAGATTTAATGTCTTTGGGCACTGAAGCTTTCTTT. This translates into CASSQLDLMSLGTEAFF.